Sequencing of this T cell receptor (beta chain) was carried out in a study of cytomegalovirus exposure and HLA in healthy donors (dated by TCRdb to 2016 to 2017). In terms of the full investigation: An earlier analysis of approximately 600 of the donors reported more than 250 Gb of sequence data and 117 million unique TCR beta sequences from about 200 million T cells. A separate validation cohort of over 95 different subjects was used in addition to the approximately 610-subject first cohort. High-throughput TCR immunosequencing, statistical association of individual TCRs with disease status, and machine learning were combined to predict cytomegalovirus infection status. Using immunosequencing, the study profiled T cell repertoires from 666 subjects and related those repertoires to cytomegalovirus serostatus. In a later genetic analysis, genome-wide SNP genotypes for about 55% of the 666 donors were used, and that subset was treated as a discovery cohort. Among the 398 genotyped donors, under 90% belonged to the genetic ancestry cluster associated with self-reported Caucasian donors. Typing coverage differed by locus: A, B, C, DRB1 and DQB1 were typed in about 629-630 donors, DQA1 in roughly 500, DPA1 in some 610, and DPB1 in around 490. To decide whether each TCR beta V gene segment behaved as functional or pseudogenic, an earlier analysis of approximately 620 of the donors relied on high-throughput TCR beta sequencing. Donor age, sex, ethnicity and CMV serostatus were collected together with the repertoire data. Class I and class II HLA loci were covered by the typing at four-digit resolution. Among 398 genotyped donors of the cohort, an average of about 240,000 unique TCR beta nucleotide sequences were sequenced per donor, 15% to 20% of them non-productive. A later analysis re-examined previously published TCR beta repertoires from more than 600 donors and added high-resolution HLA genotyping to investigate patterns of TCR occurrence. Every repertoire in the discovery cohort had been generated on one and the same sequencing platform. Several DR-DQ haplotypes were treated as single units for association and clustering because of strong linkage in the cohort. Rather than drawing on any new phenotypic data, the later analysis identified candidate immune exposures from TCR beta sequences and the way those sequences occurred across donors. An early release covering about 600 HLA-typed donors comprised approximately 290 gigabases of sequencing data and around 80 million unique TCR sequences. The study aimed to test whether signatures of past pathogen exposure could be identified by cataloging public T cell receptors. General conclusions and limits of the study: A later analysis found that most CMV-associated TCR beta chains appeared HLA-restricted, with HLA associations seemingly driven largely by CMV exposure. Sequencing depth was assumed to be roughly uniform across donors in the presence/absence analyses, though that assumption may not hold. A later analysis associated 15,000 or so TCR beta sequences with specific HLA alleles at a false discovery rate of 0.05. While some public TCRs were present in many individuals, most TCR sequences turned up only very rarely across donors. Only TCR beta chains were sequenced in this cohort, and the absence of alpha or paired-chain data limited detectable features. In the study, 150 to 200 TCR beta chains were listed as associated with cytomegalovirus. Linkage disequilibrium might explain the correlated functional status among segregating V segments, but an unknown experimental factor could not be excluded. The 87-base-pair reads could not distinguish some IMGT-functional V segments, including TRBV6-2 and TRBV6-3, so those segments were excluded. Compared with the 666-donor mean, donors in an Asian-associated ancestry cluster had fewer N-insertions in productive TCRs, according to a later genetic analysis. A cluster of highly shared sequence variants was judged likely to represent a technical artifact of the sequencing pipeline. Immune exposure information for the cohort was limited to CMV serostatus. When HLA alleles, especially DR and DQ, strongly co-occurred, attributing TCR associations to individual alleles was difficult. A later genetic analysis associated a missense DCLRE1C variant with V-gene and J-gene trimming of TCR beta chains, and an independent cohort replicated the association. Because HLA typing was unavailable for some donors at each locus, only the typed subset was used in association tests. A later analysis found that TCR association rates varied across HLA loci, with DRB1 alleles showing the most associated TCRs and HLA-C alleles the fewest. A later analysis found that HLA-associated TCR beta chains were more clonally expanded and had lower generation probabilities than equally common non-associated chains. According to the authors, the approach could potentially be generalized to other disease states and immunological phenotypes. In vitro tests confirmed that three of the cytomegalovirus-associated TCR beta chains recognize cytomegalovirus antigens. A later analysis reported that several top co-occurrence clusters appeared linked to parvovirus B19, influenza, CMV and Epstein-Barr virus. Because counts were too low, 15 to 20 rarely observed V segments, including chromosome 9 orphons, were left out of the earlier analysis of about 500 of the donors. Broadly in line with IMGT annotations, most TCR beta V segments showed up in productive rearrangements about 87% or about 30% of the time in an earlier analysis of some 590 of the donors. A further reported finding was that TCR beta sequences accurately predicted the HLA-A and HLA-B alleles for most subjects in the first cohort. In both the original and validation cohorts, the classifier was reported to diagnose cytomegalovirus status with high specificity and sensitivity.

The cohort was made up of 666 healthy bone marrow donors. Cohort members were all nominally healthy when sampled, although unrecorded immune exposures were likely present. The donor was CMV seropositive and was included in the group of 270 or so seropositive cohort members. A peripheral blood sample was provided by each donor, and peripheral blood mononuclear cells were used for TCR beta sequencing. The Qiagen DNeasy Blood Extraction Kit was used to extract genomic DNA from the blood cell samples. This clone was observed a handful of times. The antigen it binds to is not known. Base qualities are not at hand, and no much larger clone is one base apart. Looking up the germline V gene yields CDR1 LGHNA and CDR2 YSLEER. From the cysteine up to the phenylalanine, the CDR3 has a length of 15 residues. The only DNA kept is the CDR3, 45 bases in frame from the first base. V trim: 1 base; J trim: 8 bases; unmatched bases: 7.

Libraries were prepared through the immunoSEQ multiplex PCR assay. For the multiplex PCR, a mixture combining 60 forward primers for TCR Vbeta segments and 13 reverse primers for TCR Jbeta segments was used. A multiplex PCR assay on genomic DNA amplified the CDR3 region of rearranged TCR beta genes. Amplified TCR beta libraries were sequenced as 87-base-pair reads on the Illumina HiSeq System. In the authors' own workflow: A later analysis tallied 75 million to 95 million unique TCR beta chains across the 666 repertoires, and around 10 million of those chains were shared by two or more donors. A nearest-neighbor algorithm error-corrected the raw reads and collapsed the reads into unique sequences, merging closely related sequences to remove PCR and sequencing errors. V, D and J gene segments were assigned by aligning CDR3 sequences to IMGT reference sequences. Each retained sequence needed at least a six-nucleotide match to both a V gene segment and a J gene segment. Rearrangements were called productive when the CDR3 lacked stop codons and stayed in frame with V and J; all others were non-productive. CDR3 was defined by IMGT convention, running from the second conserved V-encoded cysteine to the conserved J-encoded phenylalanine. The earlier analysis of a few hundred of the donors excluded sequences that lacked an unambiguous match to a single V gene segment. In an earlier analysis of a few hundred of the donors, a V segment was called functional when productive rearrangements were above 56.7%, and segregating when the standard deviation between donors exceeded 5%. To diagnose cytomegalovirus status from the catalog of TCR beta chain sequences, a statistical classification framework was built. A later analysis assigned V and J genes by comparing TCR nucleotide sequences with IMGT/GENE-DB human TR gene sequences. The TCRdist pipeline was used in a later analysis to assign CDR3 sequences and most-parsimonious VDJ recombination scenarios. In a later analysis, each TCR beta chain was defined by its CDR3 amino acid sequence together with its V-gene family, and reads without a unique V-gene family were excluded. In a later analysis, 450 to 600 highly shared, low-generation-probability nucleotide sequences were removed to address suspected cross-contamination and a sequencing artifact. In a later analysis, a clonal expansion index was calculated for each public chain from normalized within-repertoire ranks of inferred template counts. Generation probabilities in a later analysis came from a VDJ recombination model fitted to out-of-frame rearrangements, and those results were checked against IGoR. Hypergeometric tests were used in a later analysis to score TCR-TCR, TCR-HLA and TCR-CMV co-occurrence, with a repertoire-size bias correction applied to the TCR pairs. To estimate false discovery rates, a later analysis permuted the HLA or CMV assignments 20 times. In a later analysis, co-occurring TCRs were grouped using DBSCAN, with TCRdist sequence similarity added in when clustering inside HLA-allele-positive subsets. Repertoires with fewer than 30,000 or more than 120,000 public chains, plus five repertoires with anomalous nucleotide sharing, were excluded from co-occurrence clustering. Imported from immuneACCESS, the table was reduced by TCRdb to in-frame sequences with V and J called. These copies leave out some clones; in studies compared against another copy, an unresolved V gene accounts for under half, and the cause of the remainder is not known. That table furnishes V, J and clone size, whereas the DNA furnished D and trimming. The sample table holds 93,000 or so clones, of which roughly 77% were seen once. About a tenth of the sample is in the top ten clones.

Rearrangement joined TRBV4-3 to TRBJ2-3; 9 nucleotides in the junction match TRBD2. The sample was PBMCs. The receptor was derived from a woman younger than 30 in good health and CMV-seropositive. The DNA reads as follows: TGCGCCAGCAGCCAAGCCTTAGCGGGAGTCGCTACGCAGTATTTT. Protein translation: CASSQALAGVATQYF.